This entry features one T cell receptor beta chain sequence. The antigen is unknown. This entry comes from a study of blood T cells in healthy people across ages. Roughly 10 milliliters of peripheral blood were drawn from each donor. Samples each yielded at least 5 micrograms of total RNA. A second PCR of about 7 to 12 cycles used a sample-barcoded 5' primer and a J-beta primer mix. In TCRdb, the 5' RACE reads were re-called with MiXCR into one record per CDR3 protein. In the table there are about 780,000 distinct CDR3 sequences, about 47% of which are singletons. The V end was cut by 3 bases, the J end by 4 bases, with 13 bases between. CDR1 and CDR2 (germline): DFQATT, SNEGSKA (reference sequence). The CDR3 contains 14 residues. Study-wide findings and caveats: Naive and antigen-experienced cells could not be conclusively compared, given unsorted PBMCs. Long-lived donors had more naive CD4+ cells and higher diversity than aged donors.

The TCR originated in a man of 80 years or more in good health. The chain is built from TRBV20-1 and TRBJ2-1; D remains unclear. Sequencing was performed on blood. The CDR3 reads CSASSARRYNEQFF. The CDR3, as DNA: TGCAGTGCTAGTTCGGCCAGGCGTTACAATGAGCAGTTCTTC.